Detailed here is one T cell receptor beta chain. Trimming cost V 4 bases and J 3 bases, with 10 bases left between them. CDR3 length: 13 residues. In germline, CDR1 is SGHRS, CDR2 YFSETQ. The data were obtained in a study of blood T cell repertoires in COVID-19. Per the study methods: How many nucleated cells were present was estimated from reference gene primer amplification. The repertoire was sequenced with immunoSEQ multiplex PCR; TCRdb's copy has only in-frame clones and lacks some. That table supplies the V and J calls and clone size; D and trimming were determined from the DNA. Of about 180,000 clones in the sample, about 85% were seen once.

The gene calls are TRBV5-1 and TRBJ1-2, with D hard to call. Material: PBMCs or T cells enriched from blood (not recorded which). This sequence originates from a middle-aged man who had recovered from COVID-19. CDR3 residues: CASSAIAHYGYTF. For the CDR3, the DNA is TGCGCCAGCAGCGCCATTGCGCACTATGGCTACACCTTC.